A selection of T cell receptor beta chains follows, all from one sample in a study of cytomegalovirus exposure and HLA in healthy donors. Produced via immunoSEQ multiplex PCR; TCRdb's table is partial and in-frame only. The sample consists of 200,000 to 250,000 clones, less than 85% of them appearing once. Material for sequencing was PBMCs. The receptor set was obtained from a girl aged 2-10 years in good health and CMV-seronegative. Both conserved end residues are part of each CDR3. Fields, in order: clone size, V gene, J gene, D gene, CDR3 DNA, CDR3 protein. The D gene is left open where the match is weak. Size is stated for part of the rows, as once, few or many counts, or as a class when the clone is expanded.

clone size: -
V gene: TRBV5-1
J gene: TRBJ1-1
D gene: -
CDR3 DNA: TGCGCCAGCAGCCCGGCCCGGGGGAACACTGAAGCTTTCTTT
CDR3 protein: CASSPARGNTEAFF

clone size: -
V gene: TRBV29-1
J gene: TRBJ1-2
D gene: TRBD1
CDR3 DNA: TGCAGCGTTAGACAGGGCATCTATGGCTACACCTTC
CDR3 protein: CSVRQGIYGYTF

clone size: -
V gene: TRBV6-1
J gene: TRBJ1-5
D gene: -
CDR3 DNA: TGTGCCAGCACGCTAGCACAGCCTAATCAGCCCCAGCATTTT
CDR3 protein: CASTLAQPNQPQHF

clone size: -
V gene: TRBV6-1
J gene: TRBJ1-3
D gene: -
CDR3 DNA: TGTGCCAGCACGTCCGGGAGCGGGGTGGGAAACACCATATATTTT
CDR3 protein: CASTSGSGVGNTIYF

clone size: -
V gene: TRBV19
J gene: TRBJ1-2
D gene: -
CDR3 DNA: TGTGCCAGTAGTATCAGGGGCAGGGGTGGTGGCTACACCTTC
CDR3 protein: CASSIRGRGGGYTF

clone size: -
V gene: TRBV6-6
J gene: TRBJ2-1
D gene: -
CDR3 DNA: TGTGCCAGCAGTTACCCAGCGGGGACAAACAATGAGCAGTTCTTC
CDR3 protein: CASSYPAGTNNEQFF

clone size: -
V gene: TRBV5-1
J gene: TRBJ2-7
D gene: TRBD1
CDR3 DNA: TGCGCCAGCAGTCAGGGGGAGCCTGGCCTTGAGCAGTACTTC
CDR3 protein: CASSQGEPGLEQYF

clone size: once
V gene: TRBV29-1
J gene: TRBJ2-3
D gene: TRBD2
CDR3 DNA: TGCAGCCTAAGTGGCGGGAGGTCCACAGATACGCAGTATTTT
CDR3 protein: CSLSGGRSTDTQYF

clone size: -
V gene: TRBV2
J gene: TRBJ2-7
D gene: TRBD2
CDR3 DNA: TGTGCCAGCAGTGTTTCGGGACTATGGAACTCCTACGAGCAGTACTTC
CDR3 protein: CASSVSGLWNSYEQYF

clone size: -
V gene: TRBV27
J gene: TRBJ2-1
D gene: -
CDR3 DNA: TGTGCCAGCAGTTACTCTTCCGGAGGCTTTATCGATGAGCAGTTCTTC
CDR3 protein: CASSYSSGGFIDEQFF

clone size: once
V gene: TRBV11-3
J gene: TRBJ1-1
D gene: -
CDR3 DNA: TGTGCCAGCAGCTTAACAGGGAGGGGCACTGAAGCTTTCTTT
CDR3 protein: CASSLTGRGTEAFF

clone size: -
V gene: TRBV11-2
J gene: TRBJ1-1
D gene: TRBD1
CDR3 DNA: TGTGCCAGCAGCCGATTGACAGGGAAGAACACTGAAGCTTTCTTT
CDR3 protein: CASSRLTGKNTEAFF

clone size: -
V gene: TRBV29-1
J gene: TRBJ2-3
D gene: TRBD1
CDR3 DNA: TGCAGCGTTGGGGGTGTCAGGGGGCTCGACTCTGATACGCAGTATTTT
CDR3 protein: CSVGGVRGLDSDTQYF

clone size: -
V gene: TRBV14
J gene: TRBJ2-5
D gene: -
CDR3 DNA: TGTGCCAGCAGCCAAGGCGCCAGGGTTTTCGGGACCCAGTACTTC
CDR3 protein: CASSQGARVFGTQYF

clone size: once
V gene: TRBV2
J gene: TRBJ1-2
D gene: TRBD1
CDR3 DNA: TGTGCCAGCAGGGAGGGACAGGGTAACGGCTACACCTTC
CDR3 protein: CASREGQGNGYTF

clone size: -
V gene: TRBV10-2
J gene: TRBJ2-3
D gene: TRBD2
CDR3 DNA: TGCGCCAGCAGGGTCACTAGCGGGGGCCCAGATACGCAGTATTTT
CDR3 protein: CASRVTSGGPDTQYF

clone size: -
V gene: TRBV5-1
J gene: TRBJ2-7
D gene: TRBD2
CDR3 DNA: TGCGCCAGCAGCTTTGGCGAGGCTCTAGCGGCAACCTACGAGCAGTACTTC
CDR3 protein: CASSFGEALAATYEQYF

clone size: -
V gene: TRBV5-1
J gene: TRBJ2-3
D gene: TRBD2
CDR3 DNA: TGCGCCAGCAGCTCGAGAGGCGGGGGGGAAGATACGCAGTATTTT
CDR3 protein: CASSSRGGGEDTQYF

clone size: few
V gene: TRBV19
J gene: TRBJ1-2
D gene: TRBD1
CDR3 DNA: TGTGCCAGTAGTATCTTGCAGGGGGGCGGTGGCTACACCTTC
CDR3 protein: CASSILQGGGGYTF

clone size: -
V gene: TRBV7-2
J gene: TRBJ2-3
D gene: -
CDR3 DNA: TGTGCCAGCAGCTTTGGGACTGTCACAGATACGCAGTATTTT
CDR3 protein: CASSFGTVTDTQYF

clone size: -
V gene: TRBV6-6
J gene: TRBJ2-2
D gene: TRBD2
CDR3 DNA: TGTGCCAGCAGTACTCTAGCGGGAGGGCCCACCGGGGAGCTGTTTTTT
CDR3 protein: CASSTLAGGPTGELFF

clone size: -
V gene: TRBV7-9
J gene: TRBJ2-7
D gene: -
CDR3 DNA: TGTGCCAGCAGCTTAGGGGCCTCCTACGAGCAGTACTTC
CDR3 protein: CASSLGASYEQYF

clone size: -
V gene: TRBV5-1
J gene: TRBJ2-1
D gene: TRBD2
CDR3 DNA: TGCGCCAGCAGCCCGGGAGGGCCGGGGAATGAGCAGTTCTTC
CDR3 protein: CASSPGGPGNEQFF

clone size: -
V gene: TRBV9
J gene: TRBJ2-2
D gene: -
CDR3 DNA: TGTGCCAGCAGCGTACTACTAAACACCGGGGAGCTGTTTTTT
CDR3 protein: CASSVLLNTGELFF

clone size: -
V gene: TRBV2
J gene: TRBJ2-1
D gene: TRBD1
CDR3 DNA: TGTGCCAGCAGTCGATCCGGGACAGGCAATGAGCAGTTCTTC
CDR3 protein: CASSRSGTGNEQFF

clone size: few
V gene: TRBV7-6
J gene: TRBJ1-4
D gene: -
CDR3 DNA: TGTGCCAGCAGTGGTATCAGTGAAAAACTGTTTTTT
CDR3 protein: CASSGISEKLFF

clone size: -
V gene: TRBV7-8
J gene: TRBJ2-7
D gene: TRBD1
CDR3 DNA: TGTGCCAGCAGCTTACACGGGACAGGGTCCTACGAGCAGTACTTC
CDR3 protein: CASSLHGTGSYEQYF

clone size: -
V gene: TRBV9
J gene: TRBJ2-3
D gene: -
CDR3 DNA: TGTGCCAGCAGCACAAGACAGGAGACGCAGTATTTT
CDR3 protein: CASSTRQETQYF

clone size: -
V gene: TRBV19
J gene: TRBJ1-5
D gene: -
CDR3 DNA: TGTGCCAGTAGTATAGAGCAGGGCGCAGGACAGCCCCAGCATTTT
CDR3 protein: CASSIEQGAGQPQHF

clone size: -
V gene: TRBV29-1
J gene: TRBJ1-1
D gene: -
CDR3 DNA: TGCAGCGTTGGGTTCCTAGTGTCGCGCCCTGAAGCTTTCTTT
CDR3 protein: CSVGFLVSRPEAFF

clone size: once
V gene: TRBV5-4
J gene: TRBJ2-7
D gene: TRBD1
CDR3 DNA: TGTGCCAGCAGCGGAGGGACAGGGACCCACGAGCAGTACTTC
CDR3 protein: CASSGGTGTHEQYF

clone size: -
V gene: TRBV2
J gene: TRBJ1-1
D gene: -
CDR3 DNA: TGTGCCAGCAGTGAGAGTCCGAAGACTGAAGCTTTCTTT
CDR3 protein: CASSESPKTEAFF

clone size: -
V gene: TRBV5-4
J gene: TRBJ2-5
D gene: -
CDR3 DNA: TGTGCCAGCAGCCAGGAGTTCAGGGAAGAGACCCAGTACTTC
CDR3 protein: CASSQEFREETQYF

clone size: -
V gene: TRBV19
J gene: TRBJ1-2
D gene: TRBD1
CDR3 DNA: TGTGCCAGTAGTTCCGGGACAGACTTTTGGGGCTACACCTTC
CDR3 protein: CASSSGTDFWGYTF

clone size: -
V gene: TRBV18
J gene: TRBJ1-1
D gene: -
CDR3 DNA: TGTGCCAGCTCACCAGTCGCTGCGGGGGTGGCTGAAGCTTTCTTT
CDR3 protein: CASSPVAAGVAEAFF

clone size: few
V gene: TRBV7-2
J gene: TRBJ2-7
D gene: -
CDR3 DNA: TGTGCCAGCAGCCTCCCTTCTTACGAGCAGTACTTC
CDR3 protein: CASSLPSYEQYF